The present T cell receptor (beta chain) was sequenced within a study of blood T cell repertoires in COVID-19. About the study: COVID-19 samples collected from the United States, Italy and Spain covered acute and convalescent phases. T cells, B-cell-depleted T cells, or PBMCs provided the cDNA or gDNA that served as material.

Germline-derived CDR1 and CDR2 are SGDLS and YYNGEE. V shed 0 bases and J shed 4 bases, with 10 bases lying between them. The CDR3 is 14 residues long. Those who participated ranged in age from roughly 18 to 90 years and resided in roughly 26 US areas. The protocol was immunoSEQ multiplex PCR, while the TCRdb copy is restricted to in-frame clones and leaves out a portion. Of 400,000 to 550,000 clones in the sample, around nine tenths are singletons; the top ten hold under 2%. The material sequenced was PBMCs or T cells enriched from blood (not recorded which). The TCR was taken from a woman aged 18-29 years with acute COVID-19. The V call is TRBV9, the J call TRBJ1-2; D is ambiguous. CDR3 residues: CASSVDPDTYGYTF. The DNA for the CDR3 is TGTGCCAGCAGCGTAGACCCAGATACCTATGGCTACACCTTC.